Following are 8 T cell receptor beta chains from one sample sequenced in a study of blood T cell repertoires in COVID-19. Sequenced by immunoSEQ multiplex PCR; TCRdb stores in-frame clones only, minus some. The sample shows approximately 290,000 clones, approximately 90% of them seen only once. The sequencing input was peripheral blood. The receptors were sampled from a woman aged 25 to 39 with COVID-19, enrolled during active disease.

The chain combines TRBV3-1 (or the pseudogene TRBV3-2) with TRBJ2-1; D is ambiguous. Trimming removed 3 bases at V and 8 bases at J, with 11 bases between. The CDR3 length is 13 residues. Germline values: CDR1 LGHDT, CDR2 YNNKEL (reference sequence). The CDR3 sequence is CASSHRRVYEQFF. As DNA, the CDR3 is TGTGCCAGCAGCCATAGGAGAGTATATGAGCAGTTCTTC.

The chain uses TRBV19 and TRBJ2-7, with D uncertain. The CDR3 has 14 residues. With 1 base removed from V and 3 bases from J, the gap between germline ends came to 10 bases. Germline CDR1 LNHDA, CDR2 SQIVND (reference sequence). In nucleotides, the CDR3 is TGTGCCAGTAGTATAGGACGAGGAGACTACGAGCAGTACTTC. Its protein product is CASSIGRGDYEQYF.

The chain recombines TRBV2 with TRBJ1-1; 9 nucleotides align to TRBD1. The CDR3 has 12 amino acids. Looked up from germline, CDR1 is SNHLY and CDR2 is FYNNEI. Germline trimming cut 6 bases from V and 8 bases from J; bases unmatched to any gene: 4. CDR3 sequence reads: CASSGDRAEAFF. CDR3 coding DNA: TGTGCCAGCAGCGGGGACAGGGCCGAAGCTTTCTTT.

The CDR3 here is CASSSGTGKLRHYTF. As DNA, the CDR3 is TGTGCCAGCAGCTCCGGGACAGGGAAATTAAGGCACTACACCTTC. The V call is TRBV9, the J call TRBJ1-2; 9 bases map to TRBD1. The CDR3 is made up of 15 amino acids. Germline V lookup: CDR1 SGDLS, CDR2 YYNGEE. V gave up 4 bases and J gave up 10 bases; unmatched junction bases: 14.

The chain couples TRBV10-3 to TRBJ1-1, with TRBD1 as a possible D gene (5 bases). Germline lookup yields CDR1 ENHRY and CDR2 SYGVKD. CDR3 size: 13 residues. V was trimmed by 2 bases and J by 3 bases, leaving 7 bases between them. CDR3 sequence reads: CAISEGGYTEAFF. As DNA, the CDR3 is TGTGCCATCAGTGAGGGGGGGTACACTGAAGCTTTCTTT.

The CDR3 protein is CASSAETGSYNEQFF. The CDR3 DNA is TGTGCCAGCAGCGCCGAGACAGGGTCCTACAATGAGCAGTTCTTC. V usage is TRBV11-3 and J usage is TRBJ2-1, with 7 bases identical to TRBD1. Trimming at V came to 5 bases and at J to 1 base, leaving 5 bases not matched to a gene. Per the germline V gene, CDR1 is SGHNT and CDR2 is YENEEA. This CDR3 has 15 amino acids. The full variable domain, completed using reference TRBV11-3 and TRBJ2-1, is EAGVVQSPRYKIIEKKQPVAFWCNPISGHNTLYWYLQNLGQGPELLIRYENEEAVDDSQLPKDRFSAERLKGVDSTLKIQPAELGDSAVYLCASSAETGSYNEQFFGPGTRLTVL.

CDR3 nucleotide sequence: TGTGCCAGTAGAAGGACAGGGGAATTCGAGCAGTACTTC. It is translated as CASRRTGEFEQYF. This rearrangement joins TRBV19 to TRBJ2-7; 9 positions agree with TRBD1. The CDR3 totals 13 residues. Germline assignment: CDR1 LNHDA and CDR2 SQIVND (reference sequence). The V gene end was trimmed by 6 bases and the J gene end by 6 bases; junction bases not matched to a gene: 6.

DNA of the CDR3: TGTGCCAGCAGCGTAAGCCCCGGACAGGGGTTCTATGGCTACACCTTC. This sequence encodes CASSVSPGQGFYGYTF. This chain links TRBV9 with TRBJ1-2; TRBD1 agrees at 9 bases. V was clipped by 1 base and J by 4 bases; unmatched bases: 8. This CDR3 comprises 16 residues. CDR1 and CDR2 (germline): SGDLS, YYNGEE.